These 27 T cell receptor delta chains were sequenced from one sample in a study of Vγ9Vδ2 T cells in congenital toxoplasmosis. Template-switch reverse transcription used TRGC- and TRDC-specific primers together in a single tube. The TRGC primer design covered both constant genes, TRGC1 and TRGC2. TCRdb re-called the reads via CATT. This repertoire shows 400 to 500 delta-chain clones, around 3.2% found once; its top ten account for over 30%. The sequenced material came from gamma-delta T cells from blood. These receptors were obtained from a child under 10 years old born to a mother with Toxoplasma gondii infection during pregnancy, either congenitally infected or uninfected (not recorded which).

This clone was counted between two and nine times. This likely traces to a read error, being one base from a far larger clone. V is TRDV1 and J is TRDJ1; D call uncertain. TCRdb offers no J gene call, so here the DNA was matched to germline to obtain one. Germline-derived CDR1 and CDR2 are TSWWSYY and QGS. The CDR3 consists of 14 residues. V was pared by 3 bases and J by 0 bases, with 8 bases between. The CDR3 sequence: CALGEISDTDKLIF. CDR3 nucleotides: TGTGCTCTTGGGGAGATCTCAGACACCGATAAACTCATCTTT.

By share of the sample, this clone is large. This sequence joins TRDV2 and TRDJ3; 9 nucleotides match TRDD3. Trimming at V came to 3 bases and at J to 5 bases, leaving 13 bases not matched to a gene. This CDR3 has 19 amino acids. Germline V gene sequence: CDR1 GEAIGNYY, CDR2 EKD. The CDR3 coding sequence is TGTGCCTGTGACTCACATACTGGGGGACCCGACCGGGACACCCGACAGATGTTTTTC. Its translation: CACDSHTGGPDRDTRQMFF.

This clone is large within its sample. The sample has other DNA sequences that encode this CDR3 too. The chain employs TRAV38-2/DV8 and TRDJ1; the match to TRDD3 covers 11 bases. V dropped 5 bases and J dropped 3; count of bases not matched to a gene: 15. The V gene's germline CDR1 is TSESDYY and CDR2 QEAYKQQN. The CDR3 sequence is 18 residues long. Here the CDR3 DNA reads TGTGCTTATAGTAATTCTTACACTGGGGGATATGGTGCCGATAAACTCATCTTT. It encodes CAYSNSYTGGYGADKLIF.

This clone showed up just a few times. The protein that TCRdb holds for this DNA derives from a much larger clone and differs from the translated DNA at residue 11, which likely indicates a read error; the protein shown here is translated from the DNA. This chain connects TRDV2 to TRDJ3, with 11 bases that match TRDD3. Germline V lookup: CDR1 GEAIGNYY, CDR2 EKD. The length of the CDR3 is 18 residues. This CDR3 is CACDTWGIRSGDTRQMFF. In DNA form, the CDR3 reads TGTGCCTGTGACACCTGGGGGATACGCTCCGGGGACACCCGACAGATGTTTTTC.

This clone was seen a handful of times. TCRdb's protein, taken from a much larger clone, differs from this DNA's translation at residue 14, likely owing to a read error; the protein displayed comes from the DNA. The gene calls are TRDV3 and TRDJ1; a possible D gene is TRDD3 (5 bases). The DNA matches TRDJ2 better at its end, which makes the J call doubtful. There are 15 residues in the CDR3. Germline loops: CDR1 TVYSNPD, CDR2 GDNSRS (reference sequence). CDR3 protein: CAFSSLLGTVTKLFF. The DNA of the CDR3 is TGTGCCTTCTCATCCTTGTTGGGGACCGTTACTAAACTCTTCTTT.

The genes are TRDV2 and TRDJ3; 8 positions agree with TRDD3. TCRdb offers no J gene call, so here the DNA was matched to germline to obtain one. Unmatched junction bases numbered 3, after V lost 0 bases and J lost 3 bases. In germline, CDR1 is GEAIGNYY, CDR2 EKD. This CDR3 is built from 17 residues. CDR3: CACDTAWGSWDTRQMFF. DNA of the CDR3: TGTGCCTGTGACACCGCCTGGGGGAGCTGGGACACCCGACAGATGTTTTTC.

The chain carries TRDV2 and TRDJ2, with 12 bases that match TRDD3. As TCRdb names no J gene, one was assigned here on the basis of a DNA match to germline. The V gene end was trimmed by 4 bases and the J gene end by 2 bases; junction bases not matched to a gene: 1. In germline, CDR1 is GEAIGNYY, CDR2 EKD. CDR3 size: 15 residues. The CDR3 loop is CACDTGGYLTAQLFF. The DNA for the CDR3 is TGTGCCTGTGATACTGGGGGATACTTGACAGCACAACTCTTCTTT.

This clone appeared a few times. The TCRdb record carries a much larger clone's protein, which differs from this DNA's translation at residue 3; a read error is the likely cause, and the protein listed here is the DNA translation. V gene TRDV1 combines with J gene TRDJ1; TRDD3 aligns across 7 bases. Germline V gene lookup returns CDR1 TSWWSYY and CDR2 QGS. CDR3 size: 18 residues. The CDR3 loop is CAIGIPYWVGLHADKLIF. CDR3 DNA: TGTGCTATTGGGATACCCTACTGGGTTGGGTTGCACGCCGATAAACTCATCTTT.

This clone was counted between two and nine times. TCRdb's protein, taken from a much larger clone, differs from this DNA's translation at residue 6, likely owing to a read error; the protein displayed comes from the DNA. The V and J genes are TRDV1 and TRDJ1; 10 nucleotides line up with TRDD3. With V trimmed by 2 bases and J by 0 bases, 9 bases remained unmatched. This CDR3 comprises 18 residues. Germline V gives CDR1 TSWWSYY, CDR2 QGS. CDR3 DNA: TGTGCTCTTGGGGAAAACAGACTGGGGGATCCGTACACCGATAAACTCATCTTT. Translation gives CALGENRLGDPYTDKLIF.

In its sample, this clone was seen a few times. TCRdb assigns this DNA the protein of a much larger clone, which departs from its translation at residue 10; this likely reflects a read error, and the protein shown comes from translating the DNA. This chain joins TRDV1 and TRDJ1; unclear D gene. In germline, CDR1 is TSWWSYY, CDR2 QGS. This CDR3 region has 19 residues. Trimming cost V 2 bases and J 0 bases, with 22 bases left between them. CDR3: CALGETSDRPNPDTDKLIF. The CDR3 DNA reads TGTGCTCTTGGGGAAACCTCCGACCGACCGAACCCTGACACCGATAAACTCATCTTT.

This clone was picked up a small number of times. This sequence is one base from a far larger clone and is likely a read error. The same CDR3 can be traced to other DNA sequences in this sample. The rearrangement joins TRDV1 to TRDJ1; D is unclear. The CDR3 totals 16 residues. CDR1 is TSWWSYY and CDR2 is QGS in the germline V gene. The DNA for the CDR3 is TGTGCTCTTGGGGAACTCCGAGGCATGGACACTGATAAACTCATCTTT. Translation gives CALGELRGMDTDKLIF.

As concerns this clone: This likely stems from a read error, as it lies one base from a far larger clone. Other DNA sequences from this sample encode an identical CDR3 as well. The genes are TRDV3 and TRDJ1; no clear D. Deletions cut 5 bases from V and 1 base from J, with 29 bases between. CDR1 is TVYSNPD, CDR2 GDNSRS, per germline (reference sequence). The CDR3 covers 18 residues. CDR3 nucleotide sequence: TGTGCCCGAGGGCAGAGCTCTGTGAACACGGATTGCACCGATAAACTCATCTTT. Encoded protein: CARGQSSVNTDCTDKLIF.

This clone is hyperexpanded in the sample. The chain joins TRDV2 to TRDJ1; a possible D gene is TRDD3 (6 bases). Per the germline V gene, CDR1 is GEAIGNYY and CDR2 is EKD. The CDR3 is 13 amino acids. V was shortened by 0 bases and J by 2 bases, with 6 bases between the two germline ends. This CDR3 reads CACDTWGTDKLIF. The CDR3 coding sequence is TGTGCCTGTGACACCTGGGGGACCGATAAACTCATCTTT.

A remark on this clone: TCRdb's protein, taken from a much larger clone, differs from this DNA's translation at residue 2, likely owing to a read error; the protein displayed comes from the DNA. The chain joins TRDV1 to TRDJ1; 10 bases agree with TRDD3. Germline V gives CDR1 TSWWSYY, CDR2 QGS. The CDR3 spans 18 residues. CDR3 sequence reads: CSLGETRLGDPYTDKLIF. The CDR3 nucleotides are TGTTCTCTTGGGGAAACCAGACTGGGGGATCCGTACACCGATAAACTCATCTTT.

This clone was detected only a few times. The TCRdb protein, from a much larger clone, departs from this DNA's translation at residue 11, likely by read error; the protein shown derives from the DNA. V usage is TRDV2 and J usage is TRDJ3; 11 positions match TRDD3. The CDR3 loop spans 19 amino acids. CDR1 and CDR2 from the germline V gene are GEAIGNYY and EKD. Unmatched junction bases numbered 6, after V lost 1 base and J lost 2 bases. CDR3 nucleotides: TGTGCCTGTGACACTTCTGGGGGATACAACCCCTGGGACACCCGACAGATGTTTTTC. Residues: CACDTSGGYNPWDTRQMFF.

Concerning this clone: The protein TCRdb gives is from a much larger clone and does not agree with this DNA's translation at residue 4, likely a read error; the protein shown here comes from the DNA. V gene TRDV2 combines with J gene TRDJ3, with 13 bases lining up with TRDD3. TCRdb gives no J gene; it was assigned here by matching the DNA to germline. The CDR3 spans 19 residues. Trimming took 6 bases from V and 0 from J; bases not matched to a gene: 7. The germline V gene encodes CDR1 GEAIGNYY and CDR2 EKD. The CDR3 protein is CACNVLGDTSSWDTRQMFF. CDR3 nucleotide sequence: TGTGCCTGTAACGTACTGGGGGATACGAGCTCCTGGGACACCCGACAGATGTTTTTC.

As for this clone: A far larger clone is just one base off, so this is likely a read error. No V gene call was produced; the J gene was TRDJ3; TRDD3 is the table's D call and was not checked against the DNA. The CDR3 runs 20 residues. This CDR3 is CACDSVLGDTIRWDTRQMFF. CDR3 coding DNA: TGTGCCTGTGACTCCGTACTGGGGGATACGATCCGCTGGGACACCCGCCAGATGTTTTTC.

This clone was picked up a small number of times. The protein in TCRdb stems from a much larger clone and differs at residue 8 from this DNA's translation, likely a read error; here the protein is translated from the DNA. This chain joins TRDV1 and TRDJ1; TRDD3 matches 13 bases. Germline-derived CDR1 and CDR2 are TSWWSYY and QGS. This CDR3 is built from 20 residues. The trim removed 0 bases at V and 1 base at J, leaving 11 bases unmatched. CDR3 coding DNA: TGTGCTCTTGGGGAACTACGGCATATACTGGGGGATACGGGCACCGATAAACTCATCTTT. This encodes CALGELRHILGDTGTDKLIF.

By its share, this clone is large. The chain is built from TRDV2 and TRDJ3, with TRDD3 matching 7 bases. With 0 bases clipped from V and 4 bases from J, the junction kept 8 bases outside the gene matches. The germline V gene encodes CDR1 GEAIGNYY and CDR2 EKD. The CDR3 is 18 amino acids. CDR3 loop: CACDTGIPLSWDTRQMFF. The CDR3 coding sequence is TGTGCCTGTGACACCGGGATACCTCTCTCATGGGACACCCGACAGATGTTTTTC.

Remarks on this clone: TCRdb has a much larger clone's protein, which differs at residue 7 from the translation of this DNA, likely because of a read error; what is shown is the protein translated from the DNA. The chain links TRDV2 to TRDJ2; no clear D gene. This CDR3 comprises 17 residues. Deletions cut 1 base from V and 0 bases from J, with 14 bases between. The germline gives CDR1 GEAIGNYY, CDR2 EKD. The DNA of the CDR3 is TGTGCCTGTGACACTTTAGATGGACCCCCTTTGACAGCACAACTCTTCTTT. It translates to CACDTLDGPPLTAQLFF.

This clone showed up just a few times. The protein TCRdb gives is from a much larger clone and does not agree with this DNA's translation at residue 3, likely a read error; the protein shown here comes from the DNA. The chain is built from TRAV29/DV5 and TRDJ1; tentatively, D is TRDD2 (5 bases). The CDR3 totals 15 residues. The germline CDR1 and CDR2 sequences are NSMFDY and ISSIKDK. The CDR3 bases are TGTGCAACAAGCGTTGGTCGCCTACCCACCGATAAACTCATCTTT. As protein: CATSVGRLPTDKLIF. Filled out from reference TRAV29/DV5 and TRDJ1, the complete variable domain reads DQQVKQNSPSLSVQEGRISILNCDYTNSMFDYFLWYKKYPAEGPTFLISISSIKDKNEDGRFTVFLNKSAKHLSLHIVPSQPGDSAVYFCATSVGRLPTDKLIFGKGTRVTVEP.

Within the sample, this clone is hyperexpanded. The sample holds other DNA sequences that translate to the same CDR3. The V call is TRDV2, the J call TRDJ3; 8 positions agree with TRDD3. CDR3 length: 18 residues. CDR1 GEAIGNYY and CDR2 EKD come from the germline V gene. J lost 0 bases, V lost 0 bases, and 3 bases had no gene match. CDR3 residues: CACDTVLGGSWDTRQMFF. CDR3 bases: TGTGCCTGTGACACCGTACTGGGGGGCTCCTGGGACACCCGACAGATGTTTTTC.

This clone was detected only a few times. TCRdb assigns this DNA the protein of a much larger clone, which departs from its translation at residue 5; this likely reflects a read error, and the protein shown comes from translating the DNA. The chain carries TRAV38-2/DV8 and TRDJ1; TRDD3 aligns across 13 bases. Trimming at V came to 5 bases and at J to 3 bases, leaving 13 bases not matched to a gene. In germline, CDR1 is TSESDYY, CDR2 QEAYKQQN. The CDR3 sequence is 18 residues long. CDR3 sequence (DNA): TGTGCTTATAGTAAATCTTACACTGGGGGATACGGTGCCGATAAACTCATCTTT. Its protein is CAYSKSYTGGYGADKLIF.

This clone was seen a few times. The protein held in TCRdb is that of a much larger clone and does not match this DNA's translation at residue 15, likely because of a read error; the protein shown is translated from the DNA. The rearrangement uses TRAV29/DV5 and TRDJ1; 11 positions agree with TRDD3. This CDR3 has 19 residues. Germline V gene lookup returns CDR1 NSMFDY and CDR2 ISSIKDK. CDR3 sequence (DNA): TGTGCAGCAAGGCACCCCCTACGACTGGGGGATATGGGGACCGCTAAACTCATCTTT. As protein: CAARHPLRLGDMGTAKLIF.

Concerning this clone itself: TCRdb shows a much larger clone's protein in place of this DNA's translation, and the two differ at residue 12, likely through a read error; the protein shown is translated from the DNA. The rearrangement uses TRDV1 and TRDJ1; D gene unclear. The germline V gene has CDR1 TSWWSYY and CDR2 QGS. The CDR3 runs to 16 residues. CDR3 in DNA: TGTGCTCTTGGGGAACTCCGAGGCATGGACACCGAAAAACTCATCTTT. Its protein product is CALGELRGMDTEKLIF.

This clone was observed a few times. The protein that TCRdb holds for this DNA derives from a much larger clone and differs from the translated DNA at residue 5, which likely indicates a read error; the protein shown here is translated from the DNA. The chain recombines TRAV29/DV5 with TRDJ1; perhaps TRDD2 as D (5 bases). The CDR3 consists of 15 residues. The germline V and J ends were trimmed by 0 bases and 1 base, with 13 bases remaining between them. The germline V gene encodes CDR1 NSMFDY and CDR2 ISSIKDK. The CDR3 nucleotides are TGTGCAGCAAGCGCTGGTCGCCTACCCACCGATAAACTCATCTTT. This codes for CAASAGRLPTDKLIF. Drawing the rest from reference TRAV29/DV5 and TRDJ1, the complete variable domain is DQQVKQNSPSLSVQEGRISILNCDYTNSMFDYFLWYKKYPAEGPTFLISISSIKDKNEDGRFTVFLNKSAKHLSLHIVPSQPGDSAVYFCAASAGRLPTDKLIFGKGTRVTVEP.

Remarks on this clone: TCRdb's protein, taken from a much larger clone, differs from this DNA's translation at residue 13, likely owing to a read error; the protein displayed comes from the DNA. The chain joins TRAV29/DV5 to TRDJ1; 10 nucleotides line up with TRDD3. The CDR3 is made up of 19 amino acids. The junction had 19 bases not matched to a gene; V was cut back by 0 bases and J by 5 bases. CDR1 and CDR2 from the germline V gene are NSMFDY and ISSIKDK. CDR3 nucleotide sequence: TGTGCAGCAAGCGGATGCGGCCCGTGTACTGGGGGATGTTCGGATAAACTCATCTTT. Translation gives CAASGCGPCTGGCSDKLIF.